This TCR beta chain was sequenced in a study of PD-1 blockade in mismatch repair-deficient tumors. Across the study: Patients had more than ten mismatch repair-deficient cancer types, all previously treated and progressing.

Study-wide results and limits: Rapid post-treatment expansion, then contraction, generally preceding radiologic response, marked tumor-resident clones.

The data were produced by immunoSEQ multiplex PCR, yet TCRdb's version contains in-frame clones alone and is incomplete. The sample consists of about 110,000 clones, 65% to 80% of them appearing once. The CDR3 sequence is 12 residues long. V was trimmed by 4 bases and J by 7 bases, leaving 13 bases between them. Germline V gene lookup returns CDR1 GTSNPN and CDR2 SVGIG (reference sequence). Comments on this clone: As yet, its antigen is unknown.

Material: peripheral blood, obtained about 13 months after starting pembrolizumab. The TCR was taken from an adult with mismatch repair-deficient cancer. The chain uses TRBV30 and TRBJ1-1; D not resolved. In DNA, the CDR3 is TGTGCCTGGACCCCAAGAAGCTTTGAAGCTTTCTTT. It specifies CAWTPRSFEAFF.